This T cell receptor (beta chain) was identified during a study of T cell repertoires in cytomegalovirus infection. Study overall: CMV infection and matching HLA type were both indicated by public TCR beta signatures.

Broader study findings: HLA-C-restricted CMV clonotypes gave the most frequent clonotype in two of eight donors. Public TCR beta family frequency separated CMV-and-HLA carriers, including in an independent cohort.

As to this clonotype: Its specificity is not known.

One entry per CDR3 protein, called by TCRdb with MiXCR from the reads. Of 150,000 to 200,000 distinct CDR3 sequences detected, under 25% appear once; the ten largest clones hold around 3.1%. The CDR3 loop spans 16 amino acids. With 5 bases removed from V and 1 base from J, the gap between germline ends came to 17 bases. CDR1 is SGHTA, CDR2 FQGTGA, per germline. J is TRBJ1-1 and V is TRBV7-3; the D gene is possibly TRBD1 (6 bases). The source is a human donor in good health (CMV status not recorded). Some clones in this sample may be carry-over from other donors' samples. Specimen: PBMCs. The CDR3 here is CASSEDVRGGNTEAFF. Written as DNA, the CDR3 is TGTGCCAGCAGCGAGGACGTTCGAGGGGGGAACACTGAAGCTTTCTTT.